A selection of T cell receptor beta chains follows, all from one sample in a study of Tregs in tolerant kidney transplant recipients. Repertoires were generated with immunoSEQ multiplex PCR, while TCRdb's copy carries only in-frame clones and drops some. This sample has some 88,000 clones, with around nine tenths found just once. Sequencing used CD8+ T cells from blood. Receptors originate from a human donor in good health. The CDR3 runs from the conserved cysteine through the conserved F or W. The order of the fields is CDR3 DNA, CDR3 protein, clone size, D gene, V gene, J gene, CDR3 length. D genes are given only for firm matches. Some rows have no size entry. The others give once, few or many, or a class for an expanded clone.

DNA: TGTGCCAGCAGCGCCGGGGGGCAGGGGACTTTCGGGGAGCTGTTTTTT
CDR3: CASSAGGQGTFGELFF
size: -
D: -
V: TRBV9
J: TRBJ2-2
length: 16

DNA: TGCAGCGTTGATGGCCGAACCACCGGGGAGCTGTTTTTT
CDR3: CSVDGRTTGELFF
size: -
D: -
V: TRBV29-1
J: TRBJ2-2
length: 13

DNA: TGTGCCAGCAACCAAGGGGCAGGGGGCTACGAGCAGTACTTC
CDR3: CASNQGAGGYEQYF
size: -
D: TRBD1
V: TRBV25-1
J: TRBJ2-7
length: 14

DNA: TGTGCCAGTCGGTCCGGGACAGGGGGTTTTCTCGGCACTGAAGCTTTCTTT
CDR3: CASRSGTGGFLGTEAFF
size: -
D: TRBD1
V: TRBV19
J: TRBJ1-1
length: 17

DNA: TGTGCCACCAGCAGAGGGGACAGCTCCCCGAGCAAGTACGAGCAGTACTTC
CDR3: CATSRGDSSPSKYEQYF
size: -
D: TRBD1
V: TRBV15
J: TRBJ2-7
length: 17

DNA: TGTGCCAGCAGCCAAGATCACCCCGAACCCCATGGCTACACCTTC
CDR3: CASSQDHPEPHGYTF
size: many
D: -
V: TRBV4-2
J: TRBJ1-2
length: 15

DNA: TGTGCCAGTAGTTTCCTCTGGGGGGAGCCTGAAGCTTTCTTT
CDR3: CASSFLWGEPEAFF
size: -
D: -
V: TRBV19
J: TRBJ1-1
length: 14

DNA: TGTGCCTGTCACATAAGGACCACCTATAATTCACCCCTCCACTTT
CDR3: CACHIRTTYNSPLHF
size: -
D: -
V: TRBV30
J: TRBJ1-6
length: 15

DNA: TGTGCCAGCAGCTCTAACTTCAGGGGATACTCCTACGAGCAGTACTTC
CDR3: CASSSNFRGYSYEQYF
size: -
D: -
V: TRBV11-3
J: TRBJ2-7
length: 16

DNA: TGTGCCAGTGGTTCACCCCTCCACTTT
CDR3: CASGSPLHF
size: -
D: -
V: TRBV9
J: TRBJ1-6
length: 9

DNA: TGTGCCAGCAGCCATGGGGGGTACGAGCAGTACTTC
CDR3: CASSHGGYEQYF
size: -
D: -
V: TRBV6-6
J: TRBJ2-7
length: 12

DNA: TGCAGCGTTGAACTCCGGGACAGGGCCTCCTACGAGCAGTACTTC
CDR3: CSVELRDRASYEQYF
size: -
D: TRBD1
V: TRBV29-1
J: TRBJ2-7
length: 15

DNA: TGTGCCAGCAGTTACCCCGGGGGGCACTACGAGCAGTACTTC
CDR3: CASSYPGGHYEQYF
size: once
D: -
V: TRBV6-5
J: TRBJ2-7
length: 14

DNA: TGTGCCAGGGTCCCCGGGGCGGGAGGGCCGACGTGGGCCAACGTCCTGACTTTC
CDR3: CARVPGAGGPTWANVLTF
size: -
D: -
V: TRBV21-1
J: TRBJ2-6
length: 18

DNA: TGCGCCAGCAGCTTGCCCCAGCATTCATCCTACAATGAGCAGTTCTTC
CDR3: CASSLPQHSSYNEQFF
size: -
D: -
V: TRBV5-1
J: TRBJ2-1
length: 16

DNA: TGTGCCTGGAGTACAGGGGGCGGGGGCCAGACCCATTACTTC
CDR3: CAWSTGGGGQTHYF
size: -
D: TRBD1
V: TRBV30
J: TRBJ2-5
length: 14

DNA: TGTGCCAGCAGCTTAGAGGGCAGGGGCGGATTCTACGAGCAGTACTTC
CDR3: CASSLEGRGGFYEQYF
size: -
D: -
V: TRBV2
J: TRBJ2-7
length: 16

DNA: TGTGCCAGCAGTTACTCCCGGGGGGCAATTAACTCACCCCTCCACTTT
CDR3: CASSYSRGAINSPLHF
size: -
D: -
V: TRBV6-5
J: TRBJ1-6
length: 16

DNA: TGTGCCAGCAGTGAAAACCTAGCGGGGGGAGTGGGTGAGCAGTTCTTC
CDR3: CASSENLAGGVGEQFF
size: -
D: TRBD2
V: TRBV2
J: TRBJ2-1
length: 16

DNA: TGTGCCAGCAGCGAGTGGGGGTCAGCGCCAAAAGAGACCCAGTACTTC
CDR3: CASSEWGSAPKETQYF
size: -
D: -
V: TRBV9
J: TRBJ2-5
length: 16

DNA: TGTGCCAGCAGCTTCCACAGGGGGAACACCGGGGAGCTGTTTTTT
CDR3: CASSFHRGNTGELFF
size: -
D: TRBD1
V: TRBV5-8
J: TRBJ2-2
length: 15

DNA: TGTGCCAGCAGCTTGGACGGCCTAGCGGACATATCGTCGAACACCGGGGAGCTGTTTTTT
CDR3: CASSLDGLADISSNTGELFF
size: -
D: TRBD2
V: TRBV5-8
J: TRBJ2-2
length: 20

DNA: TGCGCCAGCAGCTACCTCACAGGGTCTAACTATGGCTACACCTTC
CDR3: CASSYLTGSNYGYTF
size: -
D: -
V: TRBV5-1
J: TRBJ1-2
length: 15

DNA: TGTGCCCCGGTTATAGGGACAGATACGCAGTATTTT
CDR3: CAPVIGTDTQYF
size: -
D: -
V: TRBV2
J: TRBJ2-3
length: 12

DNA: TGTGCCAGCAGCCCCCGGGACACCTCCCCCACAGATACGCAGTATTTT
CDR3: CASSPRDTSPTDTQYF
size: -
D: -
V: TRBV6-6
J: TRBJ2-3
length: 16

DNA: TGTGCCAGCAGTGACGGGACTGCTAACACCGGGGAGCTGTTTTTT
CDR3: CASSDGTANTGELFF
size: -
D: -
V: TRBV9
J: TRBJ2-2
length: 15

DNA: TGTGCCAGCAGTCCCGGGGGCTACAATGAGCAGTTCTTC
CDR3: CASSPGGYNEQFF
size: -
D: -
V: TRBV7-7
J: TRBJ2-1
length: 13